This T cell receptor beta chain was observed in a study of T cell repertoires in cytomegalovirus infection. Study information: Matching HLA type, along with CMV infection, was indicated by public TCR beta signatures. Findings and caveats of the study: Summed frequency of shared TCR beta families picked out CMV carriers who also had the relevant HLA. HLA-C-restricted CMV-specific TCR beta clonotypes prevailed in the ex vivo response.

TCRdb called the reads again in MiXCR, with one record for every CDR3 protein. The sample has approximately 150,000 distinct CDR3 sequences, 15% to 20% seen once. Germline CDR1 and CDR2: LGHNT and FRNRAP. CDR3 length: 12 residues. Trimming left V 7 bases short and J 3 bases short, with 8 bases between. To note about this clonotype: Its antigen is still unknown.

Sequenced sample: CD8+ T cells from PBMCs. V usage is TRBV12-5 and J usage is TRBJ2-3, with a weak D call TRBD2 (5 bases). The clonotype originates from a human donor in good health (CMV status not recorded). Some clones in this sample may be carry-over from other donors' samples. The CDR3 here is CASARGTDTQYF. The CDR3 coding sequence is TGTGCTAGTGCCCGAGGGACAGATACGCAGTATTTT.